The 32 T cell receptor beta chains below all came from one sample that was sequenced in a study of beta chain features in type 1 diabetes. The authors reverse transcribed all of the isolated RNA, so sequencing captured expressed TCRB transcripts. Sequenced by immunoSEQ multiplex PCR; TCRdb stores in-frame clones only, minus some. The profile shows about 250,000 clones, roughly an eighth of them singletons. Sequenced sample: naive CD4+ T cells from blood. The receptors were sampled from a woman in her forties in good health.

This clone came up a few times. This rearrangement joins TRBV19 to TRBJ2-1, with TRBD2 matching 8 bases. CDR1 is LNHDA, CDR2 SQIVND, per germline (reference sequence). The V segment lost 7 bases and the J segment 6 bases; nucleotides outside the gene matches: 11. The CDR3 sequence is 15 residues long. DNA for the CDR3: TGTGCCAGTACCGAGGGTTCGGGGGGGGCCAATGAGCAGTTCTTC. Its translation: CASTEGSGGANEQFF.

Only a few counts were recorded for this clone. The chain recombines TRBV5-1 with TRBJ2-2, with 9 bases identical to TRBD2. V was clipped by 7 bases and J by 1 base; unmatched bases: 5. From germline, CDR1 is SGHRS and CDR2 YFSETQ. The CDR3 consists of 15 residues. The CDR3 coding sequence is TGCGCCAGCCTCGAACTAGCGGGGAACACCGGGGAGCTGTTTTTT. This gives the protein CASLELAGNTGELFF. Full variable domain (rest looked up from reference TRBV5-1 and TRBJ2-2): KAGVTQTPRYLIKTRGQQVTLSCSPISGHRSVSWYQQTPGQGLQFLFEYFSETQRNKGNFPGRFSGRQFSNSRSEMNVSTLELGDSALYLCASLELAGNTGELFFGEGSRLTVL.

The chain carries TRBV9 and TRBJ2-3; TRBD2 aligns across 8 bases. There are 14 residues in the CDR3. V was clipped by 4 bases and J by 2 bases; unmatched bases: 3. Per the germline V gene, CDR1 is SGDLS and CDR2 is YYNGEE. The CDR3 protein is CASSISGDTDTQYF. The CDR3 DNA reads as TGTGCCAGCAGCATTAGCGGGGACACAGATACGCAGTATTTT. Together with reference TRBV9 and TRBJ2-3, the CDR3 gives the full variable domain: DSGVTQTPKHLITATGQRVTLRCSPRSGDLSVYWYQQSLDQGLQFLIQYYNGEERAKGNILERFSAQQFPDLHSELNLSSLELGDSALYFCASSISGDTDTQYFGPGTRLTVL.

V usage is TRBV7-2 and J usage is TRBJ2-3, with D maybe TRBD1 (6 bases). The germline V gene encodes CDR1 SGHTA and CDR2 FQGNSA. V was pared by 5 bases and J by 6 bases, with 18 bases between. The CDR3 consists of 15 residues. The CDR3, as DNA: TGTGCCAGCAGCCCACGGCAGGGGCGAGCGGATACGCAGTATTTT. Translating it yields CASSPRQGRADTQYF.

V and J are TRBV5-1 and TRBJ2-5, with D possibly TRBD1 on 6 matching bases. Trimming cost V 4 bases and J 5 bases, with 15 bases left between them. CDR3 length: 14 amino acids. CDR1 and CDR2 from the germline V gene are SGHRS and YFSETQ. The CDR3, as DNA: TGCGCCAGCAGCGGCGCAGGGGTTGGTGAGACCCAGTACTTC. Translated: CASSGAGVGETQYF.

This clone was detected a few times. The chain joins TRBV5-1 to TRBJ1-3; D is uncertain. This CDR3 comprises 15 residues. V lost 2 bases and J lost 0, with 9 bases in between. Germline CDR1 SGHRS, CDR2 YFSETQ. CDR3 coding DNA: TGCGCCAGCAGCTTTTTGGAGGGCTCTGGAAACACCATATATTTT. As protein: CASSFLEGSGNTIYF.

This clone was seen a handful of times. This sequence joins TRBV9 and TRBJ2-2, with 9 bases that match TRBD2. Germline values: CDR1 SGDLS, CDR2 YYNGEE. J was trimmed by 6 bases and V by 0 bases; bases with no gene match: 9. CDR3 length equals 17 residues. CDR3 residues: CASSVVAGGARAGELFF. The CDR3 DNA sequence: TGTGCCAGCAGCGTAGTTGCGGGGGGGGCAAGGGCCGGGGAGCTGTTTTTT.

CDR3 nucleotide sequence: TGTGCCAGCAGCGTAGATCTAGCGGGGGGCGTAAGGAATGAGCAGTTCTTC. Encoded protein: CASSVDLAGGVRNEQFF. The rearrangement joins TRBV9 to TRBJ2-1; 11 nucleotides align to TRBD2. Germline CDR1 and CDR2: SGDLS and YYNGEE. The CDR3 length is 17 residues. The V and J ends lost 0 bases and 7 bases, in that order; junction bases with no gene match: 9. Using reference TRBV9 and TRBJ2-1 for the parts outside the CDR3, the full variable domain is DSGVTQTPKHLITATGQRVTLRCSPRSGDLSVYWYQQSLDQGLQFLIQYYNGEERAKGNILERFSAQQFPDLHSELNLSSLELGDSALYFCASSVDLAGGVRNEQFFGPGTRLTVL.

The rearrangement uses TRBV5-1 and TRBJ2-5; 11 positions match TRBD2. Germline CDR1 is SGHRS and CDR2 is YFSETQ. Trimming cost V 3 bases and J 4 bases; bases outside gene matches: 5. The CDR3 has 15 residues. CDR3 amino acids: CASSSGLAGTETQYF. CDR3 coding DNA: TGCGCCAGCAGCTCCGGACTAGCGGGCACAGAGACCCAGTACTTC.

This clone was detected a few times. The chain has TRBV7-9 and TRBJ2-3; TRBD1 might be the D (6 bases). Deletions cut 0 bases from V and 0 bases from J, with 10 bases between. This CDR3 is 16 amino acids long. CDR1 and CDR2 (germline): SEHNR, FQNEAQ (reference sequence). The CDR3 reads CASSLARTESTDTQYF. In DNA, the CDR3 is TGTGCCAGCAGCTTAGCGCGGACAGAAAGCACAGATACGCAGTATTTT.

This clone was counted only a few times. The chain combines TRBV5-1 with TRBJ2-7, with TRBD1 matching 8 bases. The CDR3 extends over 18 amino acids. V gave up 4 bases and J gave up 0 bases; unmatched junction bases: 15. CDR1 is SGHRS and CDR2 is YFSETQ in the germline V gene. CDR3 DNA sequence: TGCGCCAGCAGCCAGTCCCGGGACAGGAGAGAGGGCTCCTACGAGCAGTACTTC. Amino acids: CASSQSRDRREGSYEQYF.

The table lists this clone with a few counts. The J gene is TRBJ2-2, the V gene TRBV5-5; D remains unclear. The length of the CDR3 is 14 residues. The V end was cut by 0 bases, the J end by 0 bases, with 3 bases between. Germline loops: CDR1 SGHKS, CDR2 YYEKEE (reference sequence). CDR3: CASSLVANTGELFF. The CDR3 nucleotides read TGTGCCAGCAGCTTGGTCGCGAACACCGGGGAGCTGTTTTTT.

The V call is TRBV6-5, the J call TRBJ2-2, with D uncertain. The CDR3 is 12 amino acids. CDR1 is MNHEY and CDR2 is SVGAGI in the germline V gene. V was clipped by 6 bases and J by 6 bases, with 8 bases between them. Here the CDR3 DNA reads TGTGCCAGCAGAGTCGCGGCCGGGGAGCTGTTTTTT. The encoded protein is CASRVAAGELFF.

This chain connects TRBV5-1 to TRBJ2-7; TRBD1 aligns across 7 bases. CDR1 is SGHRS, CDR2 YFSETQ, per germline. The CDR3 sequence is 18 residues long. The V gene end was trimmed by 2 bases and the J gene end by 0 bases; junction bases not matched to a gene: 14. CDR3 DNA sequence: TGCGCCAGCAGCTTCCGGAGTGGATTGGGACAGACCTCCTACGAGCAGTACTTC. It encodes CASSFRSGLGQTSYEQYF.

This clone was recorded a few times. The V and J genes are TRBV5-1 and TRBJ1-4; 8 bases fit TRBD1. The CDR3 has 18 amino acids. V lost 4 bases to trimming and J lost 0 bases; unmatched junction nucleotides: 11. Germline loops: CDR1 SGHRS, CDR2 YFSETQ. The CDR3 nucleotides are TGCGCCAGCAGCGATAGACAGGGGCCCGTTGCAACTAATGAAAAACTGTTTTTT. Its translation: CASSDRQGPVATNEKLFF.

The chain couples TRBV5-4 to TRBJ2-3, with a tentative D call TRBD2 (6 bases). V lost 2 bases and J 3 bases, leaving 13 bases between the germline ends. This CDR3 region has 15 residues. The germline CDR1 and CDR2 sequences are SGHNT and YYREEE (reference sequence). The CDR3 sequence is CASSFRNAGTDTQYF. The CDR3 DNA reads TGTGCCAGCAGCTTCCGGAATGCGGGGACAGATACGCAGTATTTT.

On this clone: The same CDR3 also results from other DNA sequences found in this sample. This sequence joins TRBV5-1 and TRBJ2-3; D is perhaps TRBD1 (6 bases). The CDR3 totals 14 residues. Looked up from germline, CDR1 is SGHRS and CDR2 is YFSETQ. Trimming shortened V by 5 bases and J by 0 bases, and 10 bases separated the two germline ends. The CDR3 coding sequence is TGCGCCAGCAGTGTGAGGGGGAGCACAGATACGCAGTATTTT. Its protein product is CASSVRGSTDTQYF.

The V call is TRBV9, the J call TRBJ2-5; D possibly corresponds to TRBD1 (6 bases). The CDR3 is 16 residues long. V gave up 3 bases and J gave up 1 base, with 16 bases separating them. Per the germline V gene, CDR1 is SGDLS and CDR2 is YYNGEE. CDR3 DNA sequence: TGTGCCAGCAGCGCGCGGCTGGGGGCGACCCAAGAGACCCAGTACTTC. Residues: CASSARLGATQETQYF.

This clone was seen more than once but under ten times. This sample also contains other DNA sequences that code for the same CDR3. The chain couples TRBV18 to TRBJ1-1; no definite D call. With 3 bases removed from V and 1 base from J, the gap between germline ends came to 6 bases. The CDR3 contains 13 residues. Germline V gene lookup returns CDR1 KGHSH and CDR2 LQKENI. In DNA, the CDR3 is TGTGCCAGCTCACCCGGAGAGAACACTGAAGCTTTCTTT. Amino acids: CASSPGENTEAFF.

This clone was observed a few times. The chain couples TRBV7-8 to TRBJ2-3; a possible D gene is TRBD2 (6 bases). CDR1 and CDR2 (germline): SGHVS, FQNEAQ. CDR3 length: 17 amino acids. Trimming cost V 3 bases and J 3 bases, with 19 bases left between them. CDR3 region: CASSLAATSHNTDTQYF. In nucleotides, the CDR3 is TGTGCCAGCAGCTTGGCTGCGACTAGTCACAATACAGATACGCAGTATTTT.

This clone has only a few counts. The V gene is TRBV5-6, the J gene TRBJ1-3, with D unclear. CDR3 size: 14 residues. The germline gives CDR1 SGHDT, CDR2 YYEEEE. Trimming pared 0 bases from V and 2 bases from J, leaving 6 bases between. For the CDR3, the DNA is TGTGCCAGCAGCTTGGGACAACCTGGAAACACCATATATTTT. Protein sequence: CASSLGQPGNTIYF.

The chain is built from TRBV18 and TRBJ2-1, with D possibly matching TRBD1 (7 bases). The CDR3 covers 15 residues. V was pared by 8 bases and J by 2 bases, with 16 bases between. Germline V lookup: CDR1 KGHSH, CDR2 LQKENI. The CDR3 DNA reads TGTGCCAGCCGGGGGTCGGGACAGACCTACAATGAGCAGTTCTTC. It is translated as CASRGSGQTYNEQFF.

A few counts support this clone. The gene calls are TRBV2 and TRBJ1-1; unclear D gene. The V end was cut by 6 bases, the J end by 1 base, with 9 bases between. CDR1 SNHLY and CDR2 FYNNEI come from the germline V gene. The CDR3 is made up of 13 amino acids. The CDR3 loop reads CASRTSGNTEAFF. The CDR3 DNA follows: TGTGCCAGCAGGACCTCAGGGAACACTGAAGCTTTCTTT.

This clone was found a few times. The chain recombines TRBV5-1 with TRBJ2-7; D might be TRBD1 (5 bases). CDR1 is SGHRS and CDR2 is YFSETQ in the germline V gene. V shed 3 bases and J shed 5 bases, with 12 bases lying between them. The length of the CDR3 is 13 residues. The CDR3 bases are TGCGCCAGCAGCTCAGGGCCCCGGCACGAGCAGTACTTC. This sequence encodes CASSSGPRHEQYF.

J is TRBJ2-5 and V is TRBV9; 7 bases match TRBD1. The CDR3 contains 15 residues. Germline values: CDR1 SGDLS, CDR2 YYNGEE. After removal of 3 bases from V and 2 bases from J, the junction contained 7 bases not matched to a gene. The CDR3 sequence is CASSGHRGQQETQYF. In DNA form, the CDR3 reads TGTGCCAGCAGCGGCCACAGGGGACAACAAGAGACCCAGTACTTC.

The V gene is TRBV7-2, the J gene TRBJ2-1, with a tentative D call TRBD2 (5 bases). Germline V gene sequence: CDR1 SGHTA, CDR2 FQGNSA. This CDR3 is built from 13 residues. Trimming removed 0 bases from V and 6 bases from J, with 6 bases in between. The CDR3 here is CASSLAGVNEQFF. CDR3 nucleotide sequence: TGTGCCAGCAGCTTAGCCGGGGTCAATGAGCAGTTCTTC.

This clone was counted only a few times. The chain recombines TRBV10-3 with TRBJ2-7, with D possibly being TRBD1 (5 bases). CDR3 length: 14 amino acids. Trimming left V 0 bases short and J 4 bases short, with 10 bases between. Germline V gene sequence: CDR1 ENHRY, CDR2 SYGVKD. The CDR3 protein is CAISESAGLYEQYF. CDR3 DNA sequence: TGTGCCATCAGTGAGTCGGCAGGGCTGTACGAGCAGTACTTC.

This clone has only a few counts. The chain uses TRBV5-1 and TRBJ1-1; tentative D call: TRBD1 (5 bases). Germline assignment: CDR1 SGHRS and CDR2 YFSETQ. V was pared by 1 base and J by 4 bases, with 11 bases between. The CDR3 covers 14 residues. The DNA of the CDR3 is TGCGCCAGCAGCTTGCCAGGGAGGAGCACTGAAGCTTTCTTT. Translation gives CASSLPGRSTEAFF.

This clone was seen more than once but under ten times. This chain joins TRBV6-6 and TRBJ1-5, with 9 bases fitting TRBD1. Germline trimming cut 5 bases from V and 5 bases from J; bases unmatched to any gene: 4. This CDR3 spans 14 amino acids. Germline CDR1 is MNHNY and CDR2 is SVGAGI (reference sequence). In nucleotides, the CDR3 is TGTGCCAGCAGTGTGGGACAGGGCTATCAGCCCCAGCATTTT. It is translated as CASSVGQGYQPQHF.

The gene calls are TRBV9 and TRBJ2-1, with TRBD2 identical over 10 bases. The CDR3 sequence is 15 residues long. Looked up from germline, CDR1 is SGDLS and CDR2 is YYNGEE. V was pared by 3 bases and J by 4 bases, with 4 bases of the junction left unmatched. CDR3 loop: CASSALSGGYNEQFF. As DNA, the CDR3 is TGTGCCAGCAGCGCACTTAGCGGGGGGTACAATGAGCAGTTCTTC.

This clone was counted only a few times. In nucleotides, the CDR3 is TGTGCCATCACACCCGGGACAGGGGGCACTGAAGCTTTCTTT. This encodes CAITPGTGGTEAFF. V gene TRBV10-3 combines with J gene TRBJ1-1; 11 bases are a match to TRBD1. Per the germline V gene, CDR1 is ENHRY and CDR2 is SYGVKD. Unmatched junction bases numbered 5, after V lost 7 bases and J lost 4 bases. The CDR3 length is 14 residues.

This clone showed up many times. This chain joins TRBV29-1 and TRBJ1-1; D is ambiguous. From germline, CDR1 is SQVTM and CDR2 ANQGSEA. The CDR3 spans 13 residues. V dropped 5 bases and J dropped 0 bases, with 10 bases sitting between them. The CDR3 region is CSVLQYMNTEAFF. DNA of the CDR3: TGCAGCGTTTTACAGTACATGAACACTGAAGCTTTCTTT.